A single sample gave rise to the 22 T cell receptor beta chains below, sequenced in a study of T cell responses to AZD1222 COVID-19 vaccine. Using immunoSEQ multiplex PCR, the repertoire was profiled, and TCRdb retains in-frame clones only, with some absent. The sample has about 140,000 clones; approximately 89% are singletons. The starting material was peripheral blood, obtained on day 0 of AZD1222 vaccination. The origin of the receptors is an adult in good health.

The chain has TRBV18 and TRBJ2-2; D gene ambiguous. Germline assignment: CDR1 KGHSH and CDR2 LQKENI. Trimming stripped 0 bases from V and 5 bases from J, with 10 bases between. The CDR3 spans 15 residues. CDR3 region: CASSPPPPGTGELFF. In nucleotides, the CDR3 is TGTGCCAGCTCACCACCCCCCCCTGGGACCGGGGAGCTGTTTTTT.

V gene TRBV4-1 combines with J gene TRBJ1-2; D gene uncertain. Trimming stripped 0 bases from V and 3 bases from J, with 14 bases between. Per the germline V gene, CDR1 is MGHRA and CDR2 is YSYEKL. The CDR3 runs to 16 residues. As DNA, the CDR3 is TGCGCCAGCAGCCAAGATCCAGGAGACCAATACTATGGCTACACCTTC. Translated, it gives CASSQDPGDQYYGYTF.

The chain has TRBV7-2 and TRBJ2-3; the match to TRBD2 covers 15 bases. This CDR3 has 18 amino acids. Looked up from germline, CDR1 is SGHTA and CDR2 is FQGNSA. V gave up 2 bases and J gave up 0 bases; unmatched junction bases: 3. CDR3 protein: CASSLYGLAGGSTDTQYF. The CDR3 coding sequence is TGTGCCAGCAGCTTATATGGACTAGCGGGGGGGAGCACAGATACGCAGTATTTT.

This rearrangement joins TRBV7-9 to TRBJ1-6; 8 bases line up with TRBD1. The CDR3 loop spans 15 amino acids. After removal of 1 base from V and 7 bases from J, the junction contained 3 bases not matched to a gene. Germline V gene data show CDR1 as SEHNR and CDR2 as FQNEAQ (reference sequence). CDR3: CASSLEDRDNSPLHF. In nucleotides, the CDR3 is TGTGCCAGCAGCTTAGAGGACAGGGACAATTCACCCCTCCACTTT.

This chain uses TRBV6-1 with TRBJ1-2; D gene unclear. V was cut by 2 bases and J by 4 bases, with 11 bases left in between. CDR1 is MNHNS, CDR2 SASEGT, per germline. The CDR3 has 14 amino acids. The chain's CDR3 is CASSEIRGGYGYTF. CDR3 in DNA: TGTGCCAGCAGTGAAATCCGGGGAGGCTATGGCTACACCTTC.

This chain joins TRBV5-1 and TRBJ1-6; TRBD1 aligns across 9 bases. Germline V gives CDR1 SGHRS, CDR2 YFSETQ. The CDR3 contains 17 residues. V was pared by 6 bases and J by 5 bases, with 12 bases of the junction left unmatched. CDR3 coding DNA: TGCGCCAGCAAAAGTGATCCGGGACAGGGAAATAATTCACCCCTCCACTTT. This gives the protein CASKSDPGQGNNSPLHF.

This chain connects TRBV5-5 to TRBJ2-1; 11 bases fit TRBD2. Unmatched junction bases numbered 2, after V lost 4 bases and J lost 5 bases. This CDR3 contains 14 residues. Germline V CDR1 and CDR2: SGHKS, YYEKEE (reference sequence). The CDR3 sequence: CASSGTSGNNEQFF. Here the CDR3 DNA reads TGTGCCAGCAGCGGGACTAGCGGTAACAATGAGCAGTTCTTC.

The chain joins TRBV4-1 to TRBJ1-1, with D unclear. Trimming took 1 base from V and 0 from J, leaving 9 bases between them. CDR1 and CDR2 from the germline V gene are MGHRA and YSYEKL. The CDR3 length is 15 residues. The DNA of the CDR3 is TGCGCCAGCAGCCAAGCTTGGCAGGTGAACACTGAAGCTTTCTTT. Amino acids: CASSQAWQVNTEAFF.

The rearrangement links TRBV6-5 to TRBJ1-3; D unresolved. The CDR3 totals 13 residues. Germline V gives CDR1 MNHEY, CDR2 SVGAGI. Trimming shortened V by 7 bases and J by 2 bases, and 9 bases separated the two germline ends. In DNA, the CDR3 is TGTGCCAGCACTTTTTGGCCTGGAAACACCATATATTTT. Its protein is CASTFWPGNTIYF.

The chain joins TRBV7-3 to TRBJ1-2; tentatively, D is TRBD1 (6 bases). The V gene lost 5 bases and the J gene lost 4 bases, with 11 bases spanning the gap. This CDR3 has 13 residues. The V gene's germline CDR1 is SGHTA and CDR2 FQGTGA. The CDR3, as DNA: TGTGCCAGCAGCGACGACAGGTTCTATGGCTACACCTTC. This encodes CASSDDRFYGYTF.

The chain couples TRBV7-9 to TRBJ1-2; TRBD1 aligns across 11 bases. Per germline, CDR1 SEHNR and CDR2 FQNEAQ (reference sequence). The ends lost 10 bases at V and 6 bases at J; junction bases unmatched: 10. The length of the CDR3 is 14 residues. CDR3 sequence: CATRGTGGGDGYTF. Written as DNA, the CDR3 is TGTGCCACCCGGGGGACAGGGGGTGGAGATGGCTACACCTTC.

The chain has TRBV25-1 and TRBJ2-7, with D tentatively TRBD1 (6 bases). This CDR3 is built from 13 residues. Germline-derived CDR1 and CDR2 are MGHDK and SYGVNS. Trimming left V 5 bases short and J 2 bases short, with 10 bases between. The CDR3 spells CASSSRTAYEQYF. As DNA, the CDR3 is TGTGCCAGCAGTTCCCGGACAGCCTACGAGCAGTACTTC.

The chain carries TRBV5-6 and TRBJ1-3; D remains ambiguous. V was trimmed by 3 bases and J by 0 bases, leaving 10 bases between them. The germline gives CDR1 SGHDT, CDR2 YYEEEE. The CDR3 sequence is 15 residues long. In DNA form, the CDR3 reads TGTGCCAGCAGCTCGCCAGTCAGCTCTGGAAACACCATATATTTT. Translation gives CASSSPVSSGNTIYF.

The chain links TRBV12-3 or TRBV12-4 to TRBJ2-2; TRBD1 aligns across 8 bases. The CDR3 is 13 amino acids. J lost 7 bases, V lost 6 bases, and 4 bases had no gene match. CDR3 coding DNA: TGTGCCAGCAGGCCGACAGGGGACGGGGAGCTGTTTTTT. The encoded protein is CASRPTGDGELFF.

The J gene is TRBJ2-3, the V gene TRBV29-1; 8 bases agree with TRBD2. Germline V gene lookup returns CDR1 SQVTM and CDR2 ANQGSEA. The CDR3 loop spans 14 amino acids. Trimming removed 5 bases from V and 4 bases from J; junction bases left unmatched: 8. The CDR3 sequence: CSVQSGSSADTQYF. The DNA of the CDR3 is TGCAGCGTTCAAAGCGGGAGTTCTGCAGATACGCAGTATTTT.

The chain employs TRBV9 and TRBJ1-4, with D perhaps TRBD1 (5 bases). The CDR3 runs to 15 residues. Trimming shortened V by 4 bases and J by 8 bases, and 18 bases separated the two germline ends. Germline values: CDR1 SGDLS, CDR2 YYNGEE. The CDR3 here is CASSTPGLRGEKLFF. The CDR3 DNA is TGTGCCAGCAGCACACCGGGGCTCCGTGGAGAAAAACTGTTTTTT.

The rearrangement joins TRBV6-5 to TRBJ1-2, with 8 nucleotides matching TRBD1. Germline CDR1 and CDR2: MNHEY and SVGAGI. This CDR3 contains 15 residues. V lost 4 bases to trimming and J lost 0 bases; unmatched junction nucleotides: 4. The CDR3 bases are TGTGCCAGCAGTTCAGGGGGCGCAACTAACTATGGCTACACCTTC. This sequence encodes CASSSGGATNYGYTF.

The chain carries TRBV4-1 and TRBJ1-2, with TRBD1 identical over 7 bases. CDR3 size: 15 residues. Per the germline V gene, CDR1 is MGHRA and CDR2 is YSYEKL. Unmatched junction bases numbered 11, after V lost 4 bases and J lost 6 bases. Written as DNA, the CDR3 is TGCGCCAGCAGCCGCATACGGACAGGTTTCGATGGCTACACCTTC. The encoded protein is CASSRIRTGFDGYTF.

This clone was found a few times. The J gene is TRBJ1-6, the V gene TRBV10-3; possible D gene TRBD1, 5 bases. Between the trimmed V and J ends, which lost 10 bases and 7 bases, there was a span of 14 bases. The germline gives CDR1 ENHRY, CDR2 SYGVKD. The CDR3 extends over 13 amino acids. The CDR3 region is CATAEGLNSPLHF. CDR3 in DNA: TGTGCCACTGCGGAGGGGCTGAATTCACCCCTCCACTTT.

The chain recombines TRBV3-1 (or the pseudogene TRBV3-2) with TRBJ2-1, with 13 positions matching TRBD2. The CDR3 is 20 residues long. In germline, CDR1 is LGHDT, CDR2 YNNKEL (reference sequence). V trimming: 0 bases; J trimming: 6 bases; junction bases outside the gene matches: 14. CDR3 sequence (DNA): TGTGCCAGCAGCCAAGAATCAGTAGCGAGGACTAGCGGGGGAGTCAATGAGCAGTTCTTC. It codes for CASSQESVARTSGGVNEQFF.

The rearrangement links TRBV15 to TRBJ1-1; no clear D. Germline V CDR1 and CDR2: LNHNV, YYDKDF (reference sequence). Deletions cut 0 bases from V and 1 base from J, with 6 bases between. The CDR3 consists of 14 residues. DNA for the CDR3: TGTGCCACCAGCAGAGATTTCGCGAACACTGAAGCTTTCTTT. It codes for CATSRDFANTEAFF.

The V and J genes are TRBV7-9 and TRBJ1-2; no definite D call. CDR1 and CDR2 (germline): SEHNR, FQNEAQ (reference sequence). V was shortened by 6 bases and J by 8 bases, with 22 bases between the two germline ends. The CDR3 is made up of 15 amino acids. The CDR3 loop is CASSSWGRSEQGYTF. The DNA for the CDR3 is TGTGCCAGCAGTTCATGGGGTCGCTCGGAGCAGGGCTACACCTTC.